Reported below is one T cell receptor (beta chain). The sample originates from a study of blood T cell repertoires in COVID-19. Study-wide background: The origin of the acute and convalescent COVID-19 samples was the United States, Italy and Spain. In each case, the material was cDNA or gDNA derived from T cells, B-cell-depleted T cells, or PBMCs.

Seattle patients were enrolled while actively infected and followed longitudinally. This CDR3 contains 14 residues. V lost 7 bases and J lost 5, with 17 bases in between. CDR1 MNHEY and CDR2 SMNVEV come from the germline V gene (reference sequence). Per the authors' pipeline: Estimates of nucleated cell counts were drawn from the amplification of reference gene primers. The data were produced by immunoSEQ multiplex PCR, yet TCRdb's version contains in-frame clones alone and is incomplete. The V and J calls and clone size come from that table; D and trimming were worked out from the DNA. The sample lists roughly 230,000 clones; 70% to 90% were seen once.

The source is a man in his fifties or sixties with COVID-19, enrolled during active disease. The gene calls are TRBV27 and TRBJ2-5; a weak D match, TRBD1 (8 bases). Sequencing was carried out using peripheral blood. For the CDR3, the DNA is TGTGCCAGCAAAGCGGGGCAGGGGGCTGAGACCCAGTACTTC. Residues: CASKAGQGAETQYF.